The 14 T cell receptor beta chains in this list originate from one sample, sequenced in a study of CD4 T cells in relation to SARS-CoV-2 and coronaviruses. Their specific antigens are unknown. The repertoire was sequenced with immunoSEQ multiplex PCR; TCRdb's copy has only in-frame clones and lacks some. The repertoire holds approximately 20,000 clones, with around three quarters as singletons. Unexposed donor CD4+ T cells date from about 2011-2018, before the COVID-19 pandemic. The cells were cultured for about ten days before CD4+ T cells were isolated. Source material: CD4+ T cells from PBMCs, cultured in vitro. Source of these receptors: a human donor in good health.

The chain joins TRBV20-1 to TRBJ2-1, with a tentative D call TRBD2 (6 bases). The CDR3 covers 15 residues. Germline CDR1 and CDR2: DFQATT and SNEGSKA (reference sequence). V lost 3 bases and J 0 bases, leaving 12 bases between the germline ends. CDR3 nucleotides: TGCAGTGCTAGTCCCCCTAGCGACTCCTACAATGAGCAGTTCTTC. Residues: CSASPPSDSYNEQFF.

The genes are TRBV5-1 and TRBJ2-2; no clear D. Germline-derived CDR1 and CDR2 are SGHRS and YFSETQ. V was pared by 7 bases and J by 1 base, with 11 bases between. This CDR3 is 14 amino acids long. CDR3 coding DNA: TGCGCCAGCGGGTCGCCCGGGAACACCGGGGAGCTGTTTTTT. It translates to CASGSPGNTGELFF.

The J gene is TRBJ2-7, the V gene TRBV7-8, with 11 bases aligning to TRBD2. The germline V gene encodes CDR1 SGHVS and CDR2 FQNEAQ. With 6 bases clipped from V and 7 bases from J, the junction kept 5 bases outside the gene matches. The CDR3 is made up of 13 amino acids. The CDR3 protein is CASSIAGGYEQYF. The CDR3 DNA reads TGTGCCAGCAGTATAGCGGGAGGGTATGAGCAGTACTTC.

The gene calls are TRBV27 and TRBJ1-1; the D is unclear. The germline CDR1 and CDR2 sequences are MNHEY and SMNVEV (reference sequence). Trimming stripped 2 bases from V and 2 bases from J, with 12 bases between. The CDR3 contains 15 residues. This chain's CDR3 is CASSLISEGNTEAFF. Here the CDR3 DNA reads TGTGCCAGCAGTTTAATAAGCGAGGGAAACACTGAAGCTTTCTTT.

V gene TRBV5-1 combines with J gene TRBJ1-1; D unresolved. Germline lookup yields CDR1 SGHRS and CDR2 YFSETQ. CDR3 length: 14 residues. The V gene lost 1 base and the J gene lost 1 base, with 8 bases spanning the gap. CDR3 DNA: TGCGCCAGCAGCTTGCAATCAGAGAACACTGAAGCTTTCTTT. Protein: CASSLQSENTEAFF.

This chain links TRBV5-1 with TRBJ1-2; maybe TRBD1 (5 bases). The germline V gene has CDR1 SGHRS and CDR2 YFSETQ. The CDR3 contains 12 residues. V lost 6 bases and J lost 3, with 9 bases in between. CDR3 DNA: TGCGCCAGCATTTCACAGGACTATGGCTACACCTTC. The encoded protein is CASISQDYGYTF.

V and J are TRBV18 and TRBJ2-5; 12 positions agree with TRBD2. This CDR3 is 16 amino acids long. Germline values: CDR1 KGHSH, CDR2 LQKENI. V gave up 3 bases and J gave up 4 bases; unmatched junction bases: 6. CDR3 bases: TGTGCCAGCTCACCGACTAGCGGGAGTCTTGGAGAGACCCAGTACTTC. This codes for CASSPTSGSLGETQYF.

The chain joins TRBV5-1 to TRBJ2-1; D may be TRBD1 (7 bases). The V and J ends lost 3 bases and 12 bases respectively, with 16 bases between them. From germline, CDR1 is SGHRS and CDR2 YFSETQ. The CDR3 runs to 13 residues. As DNA, the CDR3 is TGCGCCAGCAGCTGGATAGACAGGGAGGCGCAGTTCTTC. Translating gives CASSWIDREAQFF.

The V call is TRBV5-6, the J call TRBJ2-3; D might be TRBD1 or TRBD2, each matching 5 bases. In germline, CDR1 is SGHDT, CDR2 YYEEEE. V lost 3 bases to trimming and J lost 4 bases, with 12 bases between them. The length of the CDR3 is 14 residues. This CDR3 reads CASSSTVGADTQYF. The CDR3 DNA reads TGTGCCAGCAGCTCTACCGTGGGGGCAGATACGCAGTATTTT.

CDR3 nucleotides: TGTGCCAGCTCAAGACAGGGGGAGCAGTACTTC. Protein sequence: CASSRQGEQYF. The gene calls are TRBV18 and TRBJ2-7; 8 nucleotides align to TRBD1. The CDR3 sequence is 11 residues long. V trimming: 5 bases; J trimming: 7 bases; junction bases outside the gene matches: 1. In germline, CDR1 is KGHSH, CDR2 LQKENI. Variable domain in full (rest from reference TRBV18 and TRBJ2-7): NAGVMQNPRHLVRRRGQEARLRCSPMKGHSHVYWYRQLPEEGLKFMVYLQKENIIDESGMPKERFSAEFPKEGPSILRIQQVVRGDSAAYFCASSRQGEQYFGPGTRLTVT.

The chain uses TRBV24-1 and TRBJ2-2, with a tentative D call TRBD1 (5 bases). The CDR3 contains 14 residues. V lost 1 base to trimming and J lost 3 bases, with 5 bases between them. Germline loops: CDR1 KGHDR, CDR2 SFDVKD. The CDR3 region has the DNA TGTGCCACCAGTGATTTCAGGGACACCGGGGAGCTGTTTTTT. This gives the protein CATSDFRDTGELFF.

J is TRBJ2-5 and V is TRBV7-9; TRBD1 matches 8 bases. Germline V gives CDR1 SEHNR, CDR2 FQNEAQ (reference sequence). The CDR3 sequence is 17 residues long. V gave up 3 bases and J gave up 2 bases; unmatched junction bases: 11. DNA for the CDR3: TGTGCCAGCAGCTTCGGGGCCCTAACAGGGGGACAAGAGACCCAGTACTTC. It codes for CASSFGALTGGQETQYF.

This clone was found once. V gene TRBV7-8 combines with J gene TRBJ2-1; 7 positions agree with TRBD1. With 4 bases clipped from V and 4 bases from J, the junction kept 7 bases outside the gene matches. Germline assignment: CDR1 SGHVS and CDR2 FQNEAQ. CDR3 size: 15 residues. The CDR3 is CASSSGTDKYNEQFF. In nucleotides, the CDR3 is TGTGCCAGCAGCTCCGGGACAGACAAATACAATGAGCAGTTCTTC.

This chain connects TRBV5-1 to TRBJ1-2; the match to TRBD1 covers 9 bases. V lost 0 bases and J lost 6; bases outside the gene matches: 0. The CDR3 loop spans 13 amino acids. Germline V gives CDR1 SGHRS, CDR2 YFSETQ. The DNA of the CDR3 is TGCGCCAGCAGCTTGGGACAGGGGGATGGCTACACCTTC. It codes for CASSLGQGDGYTF.